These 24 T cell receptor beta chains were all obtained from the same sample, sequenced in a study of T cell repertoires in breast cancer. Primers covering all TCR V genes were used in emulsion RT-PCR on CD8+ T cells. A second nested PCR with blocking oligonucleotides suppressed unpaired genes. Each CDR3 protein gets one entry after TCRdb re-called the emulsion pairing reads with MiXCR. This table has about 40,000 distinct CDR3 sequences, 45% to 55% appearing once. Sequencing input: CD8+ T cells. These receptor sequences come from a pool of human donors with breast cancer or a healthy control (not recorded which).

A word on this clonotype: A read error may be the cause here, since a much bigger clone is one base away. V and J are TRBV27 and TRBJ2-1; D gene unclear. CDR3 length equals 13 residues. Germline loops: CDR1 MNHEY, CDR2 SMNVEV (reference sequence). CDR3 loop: CAGSLTTLDEQFF. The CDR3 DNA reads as TGTGCCGGCAGTTTAACTACACTGGACGAGCAGTTCTTC.

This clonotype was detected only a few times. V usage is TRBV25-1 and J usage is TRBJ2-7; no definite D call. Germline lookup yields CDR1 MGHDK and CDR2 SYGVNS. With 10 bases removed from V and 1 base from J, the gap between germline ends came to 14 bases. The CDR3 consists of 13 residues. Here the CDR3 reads CATMDPSSYEQYF. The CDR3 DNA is TGTGCCACCATGGACCCTAGTTCCTACGAGCAGTACTTC.

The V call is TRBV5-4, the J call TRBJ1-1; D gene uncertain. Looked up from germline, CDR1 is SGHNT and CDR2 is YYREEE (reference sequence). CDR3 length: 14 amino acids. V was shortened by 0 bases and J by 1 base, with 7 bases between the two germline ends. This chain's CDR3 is CASSLAEKNTEAFF. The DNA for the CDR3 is TGTGCCAGCAGCTTGGCGGAAAAGAACACTGAAGCTTTCTTT.

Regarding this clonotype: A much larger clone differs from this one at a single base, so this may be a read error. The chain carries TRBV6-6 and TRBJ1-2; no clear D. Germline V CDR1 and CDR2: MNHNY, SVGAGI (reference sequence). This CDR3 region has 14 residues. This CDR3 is CASSYSSTSYSYTF. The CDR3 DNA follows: TGTGCCAGCAGTTACTCGTCTACGAGCTATAGCTACACCTTC.

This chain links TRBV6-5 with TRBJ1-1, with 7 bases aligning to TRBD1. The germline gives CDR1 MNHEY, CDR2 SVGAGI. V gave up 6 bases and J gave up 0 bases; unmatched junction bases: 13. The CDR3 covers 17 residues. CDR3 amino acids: CASRARTGTLMNTEAFF. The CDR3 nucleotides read TGTGCCAGCAGGGCTAGGACAGGCACCCTTATGAACACTGAAGCTTTCTTT.

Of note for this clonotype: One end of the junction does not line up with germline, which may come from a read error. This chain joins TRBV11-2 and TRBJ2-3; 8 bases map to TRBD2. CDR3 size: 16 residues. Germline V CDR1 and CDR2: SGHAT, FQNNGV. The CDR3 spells CASGLGGTRTTDTQYF. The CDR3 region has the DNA TGTGCCAGCGGCTTAGGCGGGACTAGGACCACAGATACGCAGTATTTT.

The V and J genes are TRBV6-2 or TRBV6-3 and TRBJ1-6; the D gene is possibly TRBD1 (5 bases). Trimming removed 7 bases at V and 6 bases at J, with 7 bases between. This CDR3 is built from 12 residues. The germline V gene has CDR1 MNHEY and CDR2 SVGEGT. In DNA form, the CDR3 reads TGTGCCAGCACGAGGGGTAATTCACCCCTCCACTTT. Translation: CASTRGNSPLHF.

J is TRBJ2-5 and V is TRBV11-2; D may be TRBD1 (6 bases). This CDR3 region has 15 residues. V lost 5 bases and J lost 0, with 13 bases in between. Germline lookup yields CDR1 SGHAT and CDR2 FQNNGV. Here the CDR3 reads CASSPGTSNQETQYF. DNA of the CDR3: TGTGCCAGCAGCCCTGGGACATCAAACCAAGAGACCCAGTACTTC.

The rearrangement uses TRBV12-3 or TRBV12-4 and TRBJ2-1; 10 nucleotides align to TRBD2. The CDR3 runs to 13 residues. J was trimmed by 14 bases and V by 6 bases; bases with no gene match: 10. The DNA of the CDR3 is TGTGCCAGCAGACCCCCAGCGGGAGGGCCGGAGTTCTTC. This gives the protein CASRPPAGGPEFF.

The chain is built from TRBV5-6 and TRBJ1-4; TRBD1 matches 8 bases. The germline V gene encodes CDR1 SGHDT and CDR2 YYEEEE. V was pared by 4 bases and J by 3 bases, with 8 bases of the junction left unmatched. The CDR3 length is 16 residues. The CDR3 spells CASSRDRGGSNEKLFF. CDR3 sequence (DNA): TGTGCCAGCAGCCGCGACAGGGGAGGATCTAATGAAAAACTGTTTTTT.

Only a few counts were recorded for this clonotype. Here the CDR3 reads CASSSTGAGSNYGYTF. CDR3 DNA sequence: TGTGCCAGCAGTTCGACAGGGGCGGGATCTAACTATGGCTACACCTTC. The genes are TRBV28 and TRBJ1-2, with 8 bases fitting TRBD1. This CDR3 comprises 16 residues. CDR1 MDHEN and CDR2 SYDVKM come from the germline V gene. V dropped 4 bases and J dropped 0; count of bases not matched to a gene: 7.

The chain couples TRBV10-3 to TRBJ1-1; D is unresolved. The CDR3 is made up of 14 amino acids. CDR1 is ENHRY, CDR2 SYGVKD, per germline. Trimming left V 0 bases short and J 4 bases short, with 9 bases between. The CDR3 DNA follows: TGTGCCATCAGTGAGTCTGGGTTTAGCACTGAAGCTTTCTTT. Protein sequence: CAISESGFSTEAFF.

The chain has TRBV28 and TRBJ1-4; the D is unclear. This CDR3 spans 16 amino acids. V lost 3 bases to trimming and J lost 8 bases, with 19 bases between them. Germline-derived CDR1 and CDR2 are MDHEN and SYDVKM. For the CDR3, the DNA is TGTGCCAGCAGTTTGCCCTCGGACCAGCTGACCGAAAAACTGTTTTTT. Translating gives CASSLPSDQLTEKLFF.

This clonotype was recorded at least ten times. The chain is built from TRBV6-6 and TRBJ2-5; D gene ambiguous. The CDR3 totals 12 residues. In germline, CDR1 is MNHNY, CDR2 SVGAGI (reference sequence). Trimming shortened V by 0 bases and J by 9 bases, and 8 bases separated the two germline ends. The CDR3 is CASSYSQTSQYF. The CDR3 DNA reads TGTGCCAGCAGTTACTCCCAGACTTCCCAGTACTTC.

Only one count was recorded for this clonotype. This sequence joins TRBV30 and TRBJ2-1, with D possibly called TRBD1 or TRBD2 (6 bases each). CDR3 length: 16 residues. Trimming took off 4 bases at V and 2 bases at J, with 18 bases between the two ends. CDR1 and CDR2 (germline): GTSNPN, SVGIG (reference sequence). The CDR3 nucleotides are TGTGCCTGGATGATACCCCTGGGGGGCCCCTACAATGAGCAGTTCTTC. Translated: CAWMIPLGGPYNEQFF.

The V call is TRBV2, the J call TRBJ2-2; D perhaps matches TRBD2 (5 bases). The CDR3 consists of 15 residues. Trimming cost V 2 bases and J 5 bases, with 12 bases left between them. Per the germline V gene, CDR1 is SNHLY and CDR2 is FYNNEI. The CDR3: CASSEQFTGTGELFF. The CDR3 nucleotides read TGTGCCAGCAGTGAACAGTTTACGGGGACCGGGGAGCTGTTTTTT.

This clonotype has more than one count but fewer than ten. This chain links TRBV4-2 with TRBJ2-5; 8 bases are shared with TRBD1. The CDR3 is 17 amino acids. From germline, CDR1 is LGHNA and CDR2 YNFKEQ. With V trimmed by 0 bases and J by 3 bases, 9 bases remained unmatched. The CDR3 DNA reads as TGTGCCAGCAGCCAAGATGGTCTCAGGGGGCGCAAAGAGACCCAGTACTTC. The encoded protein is CASSQDGLRGRKETQYF.

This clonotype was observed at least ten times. CDR3 loop: CASSYSPGTEAFF. The CDR3 DNA reads TGTGCCAGCAGTTACTCACCGGGGACTGAAGCTTTCTTT. The rearrangement links TRBV6-5 to TRBJ1-1, with D hard to call. This CDR3 contains 13 residues. The germline V gene has CDR1 MNHEY and CDR2 SVGAGI. V lost 0 bases, J lost 5 bases, and 7 bases lay in between.

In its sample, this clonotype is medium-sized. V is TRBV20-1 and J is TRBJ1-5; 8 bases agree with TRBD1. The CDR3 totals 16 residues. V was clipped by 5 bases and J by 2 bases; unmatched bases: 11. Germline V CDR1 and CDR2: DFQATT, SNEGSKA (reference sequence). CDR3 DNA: TGCAGTGCTCGTTCCATCGAGGGACAGGGCAATCAGCCCCAGCATTTT. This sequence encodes CSARSIEGQGNQPQHF.

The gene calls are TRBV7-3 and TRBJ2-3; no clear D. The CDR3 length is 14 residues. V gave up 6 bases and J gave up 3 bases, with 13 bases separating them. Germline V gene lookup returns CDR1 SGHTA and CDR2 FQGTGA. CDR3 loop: CASSFLRRTDTQYF. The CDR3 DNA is TGTGCCAGCAGTTTCCTAAGGCGGACAGATACGCAGTATTTT.

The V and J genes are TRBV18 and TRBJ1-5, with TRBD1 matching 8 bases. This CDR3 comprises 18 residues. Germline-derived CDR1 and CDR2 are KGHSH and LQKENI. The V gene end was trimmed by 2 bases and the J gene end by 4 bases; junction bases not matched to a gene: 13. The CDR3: CASSPIAGGLSRNQPQHF. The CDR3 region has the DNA TGTGCCAGCTCACCAATCGCAGGGGGCCTAAGTCGAAATCAGCCCCAGCATTTT.

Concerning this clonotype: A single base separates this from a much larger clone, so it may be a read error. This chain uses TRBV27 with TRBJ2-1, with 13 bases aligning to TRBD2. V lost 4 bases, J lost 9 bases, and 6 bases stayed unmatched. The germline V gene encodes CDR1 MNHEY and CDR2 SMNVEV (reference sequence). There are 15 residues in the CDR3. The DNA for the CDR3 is TGTGCCAGCAGTTCGTGGACTAGCGGGAGACTTGAGCAGTTCTTC. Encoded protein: CASSSWTSGRLEQFF.

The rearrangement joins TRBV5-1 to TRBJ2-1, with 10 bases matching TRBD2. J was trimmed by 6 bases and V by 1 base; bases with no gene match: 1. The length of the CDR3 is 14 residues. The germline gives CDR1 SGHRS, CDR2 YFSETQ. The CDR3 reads CASSLSSGSNEQFF. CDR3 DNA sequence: TGCGCCAGCAGCTTGTCTAGCGGGAGCAATGAGCAGTTCTTC.

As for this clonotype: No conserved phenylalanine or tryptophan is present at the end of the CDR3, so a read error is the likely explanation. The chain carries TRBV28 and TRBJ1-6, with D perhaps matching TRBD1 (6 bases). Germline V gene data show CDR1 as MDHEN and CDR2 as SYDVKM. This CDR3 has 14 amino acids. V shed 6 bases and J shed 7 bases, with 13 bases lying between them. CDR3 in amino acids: CASSILTGNSPLHL. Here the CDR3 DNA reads TGTGCCAGCAGCATACTTACAGGGAATTCACCCCTCCACCTT.